These 16 T cell receptor beta chains were sequenced from one sample in a study of blood T cells in healthy people across ages. Then a second PCR, running about 7 to 11 cycles, was carried out with a sample-barcoded 5' primer and a J-beta primer mix. TCRdb fed the 5' RACE reads into MiXCR, producing one record per CDR3 protein. The table records around 1,900,000 distinct CDR3 sequences, about two fifths of them present only once. The sequenced material came from blood. These receptors were obtained from a human donor in good health.

There are a few counts of this clonotype. The chain carries TRBV28 and TRBJ2-7, with D possibly TRBD1 on 6 matching bases. The CDR3 has 14 residues. CDR1 and CDR2 from the germline V gene are MDHEN and SYDVKM. Trimming left V 4 bases short and J 3 bases short, with 13 bases between. The CDR3 bases are TGTGCCAGCAGTTCCCGGGACACCATCTACGAGCAGTACTTC. This gives the protein CASSSRDTIYEQYF.

This clonotype was found a few times. This chain connects TRBV5-1 to TRBJ1-6; the D gene is possibly TRBD1 (6 bases). With 2 bases removed from V and 9 bases from J, the gap between germline ends came to 15 bases. This CDR3 has 15 residues. Germline assignment: CDR1 SGHRS and CDR2 YFSETQ. The CDR3 protein is CASSLLGQTGSPLHF. Here the CDR3 DNA reads TGCGCCAGCAGCTTACTAGGACAGACGGGTTCACCCCTCCACTTT.

The genes are TRBV10-2 and TRBJ2-7, with 13 bases that match TRBD2. Germline V gene lookup returns CDR1 WSHSY and CDR2 SAAADI. V lost 8 bases and J lost 3; bases outside the gene matches: 7. This CDR3 has 15 residues. The CDR3 DNA reads as TGCGCCAGCGGTTCAGGACTAGCGGGGGACTACGAGCAGTACTTC. This codes for CASGSGLAGDYEQYF.

This clonotype was seen only a few times. The J gene is TRBJ1-6, the V gene TRBV4-3; tentative D call: TRBD1 (6 bases). Germline V lookup: CDR1 LGHNA, CDR2 YSLEER. Trimming pared 1 base from V and 7 bases from J, leaving 14 bases between. CDR3 length: 16 amino acids. The CDR3 region is CASSQVGGMGNSPLHF. The CDR3 bases are TGCGCCAGCAGCCAAGTTGGGGGCATGGGGAATTCACCCCTCCACTTT.

The J gene is TRBJ2-1, the V gene TRBV5-6; D is undetermined. Trimming stripped 7 bases from V and 6 bases from J, with 14 bases between. The CDR3 loop spans 13 amino acids. Looked up from germline, CDR1 is SGHDT and CDR2 is YYEEEE. This chain's CDR3 is CASQLGGGNEQFF. The CDR3 bases are TGTGCCAGCCAGCTAGGCGGCGGCAATGAGCAGTTCTTC.

This clonotype was seen a handful of times. This chain connects TRBV20-1 to TRBJ1-2; D remains ambiguous. The ends were cut back, 0 bases at V and 7 bases at J, with 12 bases in the middle. Germline CDR1 reads DFQATT; CDR2 reads SNEGSKA (reference sequence). This CDR3 is built from 13 residues. The CDR3 DNA reads TGCAGTGCTAGAGATCCGCTGCTGAGTGGCTACACCTTC. It specifies CSARDPLLSGYTF.

This clonotype occurred many times. The chain carries TRBV29-1 and TRBJ2-1; D unclear. Trimming pared 3 bases from V and 7 bases from J, leaving 13 bases between. Germline values: CDR1 SQVTM, CDR2 ANQGSEA. The CDR3 loop spans 13 amino acids. DNA for the CDR3: TGCAGCGTTGAGGGATCAGCCGGTAATGAGCAGTTCTTC. The encoded protein is CSVEGSAGNEQFF.

This clonotype was counted a few times. The chain couples TRBV28 to TRBJ2-3; a possible D gene is TRBD1 (6 bases). This CDR3 contains 14 residues. Per the germline V gene, CDR1 is MDHEN and CDR2 is SYDVKM. The germline V and J ends were trimmed by 8 bases and 5 bases, with 17 bases remaining between them. The CDR3 coding sequence is TGTGCCAGCTGTCTACAGGGTCTGGGAGATACGCAGTATTTT. This sequence encodes CASCLQGLGDTQYF.

There are a few counts of this clonotype. The chain joins TRBV29-1 to TRBJ2-5; 11 nucleotides align to TRBD2. The CDR3 loop spans 15 amino acids. V gave up 6 bases and J gave up 3 bases; unmatched junction bases: 9. Looked up from germline, CDR1 is SQVTM and CDR2 is ANQGSEA. The CDR3 region has the DNA TGCAGCGTAGATCGACTAGCGGGGACCAAAGAGACCCAGTACTTC. This sequence encodes CSVDRLAGTKETQYF.

This clonotype was seen ten or more times. This chain uses TRBV28 with TRBJ2-7; 9 positions agree with TRBD1. This CDR3 region has 14 residues. CDR1 and CDR2 from the germline V gene are MDHEN and SYDVKM. The V gene end was trimmed by 6 bases and the J gene end by 3 bases; junction bases not matched to a gene: 6. DNA of the CDR3: TGTGCCAGCAGCTTACTGGGACAGGGCTACGAGCAGTACTTC. Translating gives CASSLLGQGYEQYF.

The rearrangement uses TRBV7-8 and TRBJ1-6; unclear D gene. This CDR3 contains 16 residues. V was shortened by 3 bases and J by 7 bases, with 16 bases between the two germline ends. Germline loops: CDR1 SGHVS, CDR2 FQNEAQ. CDR3 nucleotide sequence: TGTGCCAGCAGCTTTAGAGGCGTACTCGGAAATTCACCCCTCCACTTT. Translating gives CASSFRGVLGNSPLHF.

This clonotype appeared a few times. Its ends do not fully match the called genes, so a read error is possible. The CDR3 here is CASSSTGGTDAQYF. CDR3 DNA sequence: TGTGCCAGCAGTTCAACGGGGGGCACAGATGCGCAGTATTTT. This rearrangement joins TRBV12-3 or TRBV12-4 to TRBJ2-3, with D possibly TRBD2 on 7 matching bases. The CDR3 has 14 amino acids.

The chain has TRBV29-1 and TRBJ1-2; D perhaps matches TRBD1 (5 bases). The germline V gene encodes CDR1 SQVTM and CDR2 ANQGSEA. CDR3 size: 13 residues. V lost 7 bases, J lost 4 bases, and 16 bases lay in between. CDR3 bases: TGCAGCGCGATTACCCGGGGGGGCTATGGCTACACCTTC. Translated: CSAITRGGYGYTF.

V gene TRBV7-9 combines with J gene TRBJ1-5; no clear D. This CDR3 is 13 amino acids long. Trimming left V 3 bases short and J 3 bases short, with 6 bases between. CDR1 SEHNR and CDR2 FQNEAQ come from the germline V gene (reference sequence). The CDR3 reads CASSFIFNQPQHF. The CDR3, as DNA: TGTGCCAGCAGCTTTATATTCAATCAGCCCCAGCATTTT.

The rearrangement joins TRBV7-2 to TRBJ1-4; D call uncertain. Trimming left V 7 bases short and J 0 bases short, with 12 bases between. Germline CDR1 reads SGHTA; CDR2 reads FQGNSA. The CDR3 has 15 amino acids. CDR3 DNA sequence: TGTGCCAGCAATTTACAGTTTGCAACTAATGAAAAACTGTTTTTT. Its translation: CASNLQFATNEKLFF.

This clonotype has just a few counts. J is TRBJ2-5 and V is TRBV20-1; 9 bases agree with TRBD2. The J call is doubtful: the DNA matches TRBJ2-7 better. The CDR3 runs 13 residues. Germline CDR1 reads DFQATT; CDR2 reads SNEGSKA (reference sequence). CDR3 protein: CSAPGGGDYEQYF. CDR3 DNA sequence: TGCAGTGCGCCGGGCGGGGGGGACTACGAGCAGTACTTC.